Listed here are 25 T cell receptor beta chains from one sample, sequenced in a study of CD8+ T cells in alopecia areata. Sorting relied on CD4, CD8alpha, NKG2D, NKG2ACE and other markers applied to pooled cutaneous lymph node cells. TCR sequencing used cDNA made by reverse transcription of extracted RNA. Generated by immunoSEQ multiplex PCR, the TCRdb table keeps only in-frame clones and is missing some. Sampling found over 250,000 clones, none seen once. The source material was CD4+ T cells sorted from a lymph node. The receptors were sampled from a C3H/HeJ mouse with alopecia areata. MHC haplotype here: H2-k.

This clone was found a few times. These gene names are mouse names. Read sequence stops 4 residues before the CDR3 end, and the germline J gene provides the missing end. Other nucleotide sequences in the sample specify the same CDR3. The rearrangement uses TRBV5 and TRBJ2-5, with 7 bases aligning to TRBD2. The CDR3 consists of 15 residues. Per the germline V gene, CDR1 is LGHNA and CDR2 is YNLKQL (reference sequence). CDR3 protein: CASSQDRTGEDTQYF. The sequenced CDR3 bases are TGTGCCAGCAGCCAAGATCGGACTGGTGAAGAC.

Notes on this clone: Here the gene names and germline are mouse. Coverage ceases 4 residues before the CDR3 finishes, and the germline J gene fills in the end. The chain recombines TRBV13-2 with TRBJ2-3; D might be TRBD2 (5 bases). Germline lookup yields CDR1 NNHNN and CDR2 SYGAGS (reference sequence). This CDR3 region has 16 residues. V was shortened by 0 bases and J by 0 bases, with 11 bases between the two germline ends. Here the CDR3 reads CASGDARTTSAETLYF. The part of the CDR3 DNA that was read is TGTGCCAGCGGTGATGCTAGGACTACTAGTGCAGAA.

As regards this clone: Genes and germline are mouse. The read ends 4 residues early relative to the CDR3; the germline J gene fills the gap. The chain is built from TRBV19 and TRBJ1-2; D is perhaps TRBD1 (5 bases). V lost 4 bases and J lost 4, with 17 bases in between. CDR1 is FNHDT and CDR2 is SITEND in the germline V gene (reference sequence). CDR3 size: 15 residues. Incomplete CDR3 DNA: TGTGCCAGCAGTTCCCGGGCTTCTAGGGGCTCC. Its protein is CASSSRASRGS. The complete CDR3 sequence is CASSSRASRGSDYTF.

Many counts were recorded for this clone. Each gene name is a mouse one. The read stops 4 residues short of the end of the CDR3; the missing end is completed from the germline J gene. The same CDR3 is also encoded by other DNA sequences in this sample. This chain links TRBV5 with TRBJ2-7; D is ambiguous. CDR3 length: 12 residues. Deletions cut 0 bases from V and 3 bases from J, with 3 bases between. Germline V gene sequence: CDR1 LGHNA, CDR2 YNLKQL (reference sequence). The sequenced part of the CDR3 DNA is TGTGCCAGCAGCCAAGAGGGCTAT. Translating it yields CASSQEGY. The complete CDR3 protein is CASSQEGYEQYF.

In the case of this clone: Mouse gene names apply. The read comes to an end 4 residues before the CDR3 does, leaving the germline J gene to fill in the end. V and J are TRBV13-2 and TRBJ1-2, with D unresolved. The V gene's germline CDR1 is NNHNN and CDR2 SYGAGS (reference sequence). The CDR3 loop spans 14 amino acids. V lost 1 base and J lost 0, with 7 bases in between. The sequenced part of the CDR3 DNA is TGTGCCAGCGGTGATTACAGTGCAAACTCC. Translation: CASGDYSANS. The entire CDR3 protein reads CASGDYSANSDYTF.

This clone was counted between two and nine times. The listed genes are named as in mouse. Within the sample, other DNA sequences also encode this same CDR3. CDR3 protein: CASSPGQKDTQYF. The DNA read from the CDR3 is TGTGCCAGCAGTCCGGGACAGAAAGAC. The chain couples TRBV13-1 to TRBJ2-5; 7 bases agree with TRBD1. The read is 4 residues too short to cover the CDR3 end, so that end is filled in from the germline J gene. This CDR3 is 13 amino acids long. Germline CDR1 NSHNY, CDR2 SYGAGN.

This clone showed up just a few times. The genes and germline here are from mouse. The CDR3 end lies 4 residues beyond the end of the read and is filled in from the germline J gene. The J gene is TRBJ2-7, the V gene TRBV19; TRBD1 aligns across 9 bases. Germline CDR1 is FNHDT and CDR2 is SITEND (reference sequence). Trimming removed 6 bases from V and 3 bases from J; junction bases left unmatched: 7. The CDR3 totals 14 residues. This CDR3 reads CASIPGQGLYEQYF. The CDR3 DNA, read in part, is TGTGCCAGCATCCCGGGACAGGGTCTCTAT.

Concerning this clone itself: Germline and genes: mouse. The read ends 4 residues before the CDR3 terminus; that terminus is restored from the germline J gene. The rearrangement links TRBV1 to TRBJ2-5; D gene uncertain. V lost 0 bases to trimming and J lost 3 bases, with 7 bases between them. Germline lookup yields CDR1 NSQYPW and CDR2 LRSPGD (reference sequence). The CDR3 has 14 amino acids. CDR3 sequence: CTCSADFRQDTQYF. The sequenced part of the CDR3 DNA is TGCACCTGCAGTGCAGATTTCAGACAAGAC.

This clone appeared a few times. Mouse names are used for the genes. Sequencing ends 4 residues short of the CDR3 end; the germline J gene provides the rest. The V gene is TRBV5, the J gene TRBJ1-1, with D perhaps TRBD1 (6 bases). V dropped 1 base and J dropped 4 bases, with 10 bases sitting between them. The germline gives CDR1 LGHNA, CDR2 YNLKQL (reference sequence). The CDR3 extends over 14 amino acids. Partial CDR3 DNA: TGTGCCAGCAGCCAAGGGAGGGGGAGCACA. This sequence encodes CASSQGRGST. The complete CDR3 protein is CASSQGRGSTEVFF.

The table lists this clone with many counts. The listed genes are named as in mouse. The sequenced fragment ends 4 residues before the CDR3 boundary, so the rest is inferred from the germline J gene. Other DNA sequences in the sample encode the same CDR3. The chain has TRBV17 and TRBJ2-2; 8 bases fit TRBD1. J was trimmed by 4 bases and V by 1 base; bases with no gene match: 5. Germline loops: CDR1 MNHDT, CDR2 YYDKIL. This CDR3 has 16 amino acids. The CDR3 DNA, read in part, is TGTGCTAGCAGTAGAGGAGGACAGGGAGGCACCGGG. This sequence encodes CASSRGGQGGTG. The complete CDR3 reads CASSRGGQGGTGQLYF. Full variable domain (missing parts from reference TRBV17 and TRBJ2-2): DTTVKQNPRYKLARVGKPVNLICSQTMNHDTMYWYQKKPNQAPKLLLFYYDKILNREADTFEKFQSSRPNNSFCSLYIGSAGLEYSAMYLCASSRGGQGGTGQLYFGEGSKLTVL.

Remarks on this clone: Gene names and germline refer to mouse. The sequenced fragment ends 4 residues before the CDR3 boundary, so the rest is inferred from the germline J gene. Other DNA sequences from this sample encode an identical CDR3 as well. The V gene is TRBV31, the J gene TRBJ2-5; no definite D call. CDR1 and CDR2 from the germline V gene are GKSSPN and SITVG. This CDR3 is built from 11 residues. The CDR3 bases that were read are TGTGCCTGGAGTCTCCTAGAC. Amino acid sequence: CAWSLLD. The whole CDR3 protein is CAWSLLDTQYF.

A note on this clone: All gene names here are mouse names. Read sequence stops 4 residues before the CDR3 end, and the germline J gene provides the missing end. V and J are TRBV13-2 and TRBJ2-1; 7 bases align to TRBD1. This CDR3 has 14 residues. Looked up from germline, CDR1 is NNHNN and CDR2 is SYGAGS (reference sequence). V was pared by 3 bases and J by 6 bases, with 6 bases of the junction left unmatched. The DNA read from the CDR3 is TGTGCCAGCGGTGGCCTCAGGGGGATTGCT. Amino acid sequence: CASGGLRGIA. The CDR3 as a whole reads CASGGLRGIAEQFF.

Of note for this clone: Mouse gene names apply. The CDR3 is cut off 4 residues early in the read; its end comes from the germline J gene. The V gene is TRBV5, the J gene TRBJ2-3, with 8 bases matching TRBD2. Germline CDR1 is LGHNA and CDR2 is YNLKQL (reference sequence). J lost 3 bases, V lost 0 bases, and 5 bases had no gene match. The CDR3 loop spans 16 amino acids. The sequenced CDR3 bases are TGTGCCAGCAGCCAAGAGGGAAGGGACTGGGCAGAA. Translated, it gives CASSQEGRDWAE. The full CDR3 is CASSQEGRDWAETLYF.

This clone was detected only a few times. Mouse gene names and germline throughout. Read data end 4 residues before the CDR3 end; the end is taken from the germline J gene. V usage is TRBV19 and J usage is TRBJ2-7; D is ambiguous. The germline CDR1 and CDR2 sequences are FNHDT and SITEND (reference sequence). This CDR3 comprises 13 residues. Trimming removed 6 bases from V and 0 bases from J, with 10 bases in between. CDR3 DNA, as far as it was read: TGTGCCAGCACCACAGCCTCCTCCTAT. Translation: CASTTASSY. In full, the CDR3 reads CASTTASSYEQYF.

This clone was recorded a few times. Gene names are the mouse ones. Read data end 4 residues before the CDR3 end; the end is taken from the germline J gene. This chain connects TRBV13-3 to TRBJ1-2; 8 bases match TRBD1. J was trimmed by 0 bases and V by 4 bases; bases with no gene match: 11. CDR3 size: 17 residues. Per germline, CDR1 NNHDY and CDR2 SYVADS. This chain's CDR3 is CASSPDRGGLANSDYTF. CDR3 bases read: TGTGCCAGCAGTCCTGACAGGGGAGGTCTCGCAAACTCC.

On this clone itself: Gene and germline names: mouse. The read stops 4 residues short of the end of the CDR3; the missing end is completed from the germline J gene. The chain joins TRBV13-1 to TRBJ2-5, with 10 bases fitting TRBD2. The trim removed 2 bases at V and 2 bases at J, leaving 2 bases unmatched. Germline V gene lookup returns CDR1 NSHNY and CDR2 SYGAGN. This CDR3 is 15 amino acids long. The covered CDR3 bases are TGTGCCAGCAGTGACCTGGGGGGGCTCCAAGAC. It codes for CASSDLGGLQD. The complete CDR3 reads CASSDLGGLQDTQYF.

As regards this clone: Genes here carry mouse names. Read coverage stops 4 residues before the CDR3 terminus; the germline J gene supplies the remainder. Other nucleotide sequences from this sample produce the same CDR3. This chain links TRBV1 with TRBJ2-5; possibly TRBD1 for D (5 bases). This CDR3 has 14 amino acids. Trimming shortened V by 2 bases and J by 2 bases, and 8 bases separated the two germline ends. The germline gives CDR1 NSQYPW, CDR2 LRSPGD (reference sequence). Here the CDR3 reads CTCSARTIQDTQYF. The covered CDR3 bases are TGCACCTGCAGTGCAAGGACAATCCAAGAC.

This clone was observed a handful of times. All gene names here are mouse names. The read is 4 residues too short to cover the CDR3 end, so that end is filled in from the germline J gene. Distinct nucleotide sequences in the sample also encode this CDR3. The V gene is TRBV13-1, the J gene TRBJ2-2; no clear D. V was cut by 4 bases and J by 0 bases, with 4 bases left in between. This CDR3 contains 13 residues. Germline-derived CDR1 and CDR2 are NSHNY and SYGAGN. The CDR3 loop is CASSPSNTGQLYF. The covered CDR3 bases are TGTGCCAGCAGTCCTTCAAACACCGGG.

This clone was seen a few times. The genes and germline here are from mouse. The CDR3 extends 4 residues past the end of the read, so its final part is completed from the germline J gene. The chain links TRBV13-3 to TRBJ2-5, with TRBD1 as a possible D gene (5 bases). This CDR3 contains 14 residues. V lost 3 bases and J 2 bases, leaving 10 bases between the germline ends. Germline CDR1 is NNHDY and CDR2 is SYVADS. CDR3 bases read: TGTGCCAGCAGTGCTCCAGGGTTCCAAGAC. Protein sequence: CASSAPGFQD. The full CDR3 reads CASSAPGFQDTQYF.

As concerns this clone: Genes and germline come from the mouse. The CDR3 end is not reached by the read, which stops 4 residues before it; the germline J gene fills it in. V usage is TRBV19 and J usage is TRBJ2-3; TRBD1 agrees at 8 bases. This CDR3 spans 15 amino acids. V was clipped by 1 base and J by 3 bases; unmatched bases: 4. In germline, CDR1 is FNHDT, CDR2 SITEND (reference sequence). The CDR3: CASSIRTGRAETLYF. The part of the CDR3 DNA that was read is TGTGCCAGCAGTATACGGACAGGGAGGGCAGAA. The full variable domain, with the rest looked up from reference TRBV19 and TRBJ2-3, is GGIITQTPKFLIGQEGQKLTLKCQQNFNHDTMYWYRQDSGKGLRLIYYSITENDLQKGDLSEGYDASREKKSSFSLTVTSAQKNEMAVFLCASSIRTGRAETLYFGSGTRLTVL.

This clone was counted between two and nine times. Genes and germline are mouse. The read comes to an end 4 residues before the CDR3 does, leaving the germline J gene to fill in the end. Other DNA sequences in this specimen translate into the identical CDR3. V gene TRBV13-2 combines with J gene TRBJ2-5; 11 bases line up with TRBD2. V lost 4 bases and J lost 3; bases outside the gene matches: 1. The CDR3 runs to 14 residues. Germline loops: CDR1 NNHNN, CDR2 SYGAGS (reference sequence). The CDR3 sequence is CASGRDWGQDTQYF. Partial CDR3 DNA: TGTGCCAGCGGTCGGGACTGGGGGCAAGAC.

This clone was counted only a few times. The gene symbols are mouse symbols. The missing CDR3 end, 4 residues past where the read stops, is filled in from the germline J gene. This chain links TRBV1 with TRBJ2-7, with 11 bases that match TRBD2. Germline V gene data show CDR1 as NSQYPW and CDR2 as LRSPGD (reference sequence). CDR3 length equals 16 residues. The ends lost 6 bases at V and 0 bases at J; junction bases unmatched: 7. The CDR3 bases that were read are TGCACCTGCAGGGGTCGGACTGGGGGGAGCTCCTAT. Its translation is CTCRGRTGGSSY. The whole CDR3 protein is CTCRGRTGGSSYEQYF.

This clone was seen a few times. Germline and genes: mouse. The CDR3 is cut off 4 residues early in the read; its end comes from the germline J gene. This CDR3 is also generated by other DNA sequences in the sample. The chain recombines TRBV13-1 with TRBJ2-4; D possibly corresponds to TRBD1 (6 bases). V was shortened by 1 base and J by 3 bases, with 9 bases between the two germline ends. This CDR3 is 14 amino acids long. The V gene's germline CDR1 is NSHNY and CDR2 SYGAGN. CDR3 sequence reads: CASSDPGQQNTLYF. CDR3 bases read: TGTGCCAGCAGTGATCCGGGACAACAAAAC.

This clone was observed a few times. The genes are named according to mouse. This chain's CDR3 is CASGDWQGVANTEVFF. The sequenced part of the CDR3 DNA is TGTGCCAGCGGTGATTGGCAGGGGGTTGCAAACACA. The genes are TRBV13-2 and TRBJ1-1, with 7 bases lining up with TRBD1. The read is 4 residues too short to cover the CDR3 end, so that end is filled in from the germline J gene. Germline V gives CDR1 NNHNN, CDR2 SYGAGS (reference sequence). This CDR3 region has 16 residues. V dropped 1 base and J dropped 0; count of bases not matched to a gene: 6.

Note on this clone: The gene names here belong to mouse. The read falls 4 residues short of the CDR3 end, and the missing part is taken from the germline J gene. The rearrangement uses TRBV19 and TRBJ2-7; possibly TRBD1 for D (6 bases). Per germline, CDR1 FNHDT and CDR2 SITEND (reference sequence). The CDR3 extends over 12 amino acids. CDR3 amino acids: CASRKNRDEQYF. The part of the CDR3 DNA that was read is TGTGCCAGCAGAAAGAACAGGGAT.